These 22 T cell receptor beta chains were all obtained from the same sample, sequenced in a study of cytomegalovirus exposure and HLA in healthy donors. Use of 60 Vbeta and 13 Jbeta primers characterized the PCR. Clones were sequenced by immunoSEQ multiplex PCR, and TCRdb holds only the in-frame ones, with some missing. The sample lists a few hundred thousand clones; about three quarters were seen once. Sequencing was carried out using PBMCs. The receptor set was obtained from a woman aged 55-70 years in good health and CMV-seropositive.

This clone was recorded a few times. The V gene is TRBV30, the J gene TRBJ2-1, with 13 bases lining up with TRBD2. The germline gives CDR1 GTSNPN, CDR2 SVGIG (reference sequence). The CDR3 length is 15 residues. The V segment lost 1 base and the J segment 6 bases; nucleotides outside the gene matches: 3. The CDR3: CAWSEGLAGVNEQFF. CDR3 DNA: TGTGCCTGGAGTGAAGGACTAGCGGGGGTCAATGAGCAGTTCTTC. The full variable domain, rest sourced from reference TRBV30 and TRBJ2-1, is SQTIHQWPATLVQPVGSPLSLECTVEGTSNPNLYWYRQAAGRGLQLLFYSVGIGQISSEVPQNLSASRPQDRQFILSSKKLLLSDSGFYLCAWSEGLAGVNEQFFGPGTRLTVL.

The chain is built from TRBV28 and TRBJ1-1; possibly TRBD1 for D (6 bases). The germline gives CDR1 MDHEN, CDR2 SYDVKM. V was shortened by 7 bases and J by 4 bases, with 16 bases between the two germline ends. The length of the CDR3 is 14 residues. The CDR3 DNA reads TGTGCCAGCACCCGCGGCGGGGGGCCCACTGAAGCTTTCTTT. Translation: CASTRGGGPTEAFF.

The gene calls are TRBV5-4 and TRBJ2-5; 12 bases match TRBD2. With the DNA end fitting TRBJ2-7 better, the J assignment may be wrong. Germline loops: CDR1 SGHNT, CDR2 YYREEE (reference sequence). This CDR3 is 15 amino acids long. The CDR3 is CASSFTSGRSYEQYF. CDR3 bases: TGTGCCAGCAGCTTCACTAGCGGGAGGAGTTACGAGCAGTACTTC.

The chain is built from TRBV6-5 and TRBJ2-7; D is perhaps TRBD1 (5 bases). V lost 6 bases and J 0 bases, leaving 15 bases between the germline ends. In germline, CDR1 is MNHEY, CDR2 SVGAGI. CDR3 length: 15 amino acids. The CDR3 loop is CASSPYGASSYEQYF. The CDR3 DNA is TGTGCCAGCAGCCCTTATGGGGCGAGCTCCTACGAGCAGTACTTC.

CDR3 DNA sequence: TGTGCCAGCAGTTTACCACGGTGGACAGATACGCAGTATTTT. Translation: CASSLPRWTDTQYF. The rearrangement uses TRBV28 and TRBJ2-3; D unclear. CDR1 is MDHEN and CDR2 is SYDVKM in the germline V gene. Trimming pared 2 bases from V and 3 bases from J, leaving 9 bases between. CDR3 length equals 14 residues.

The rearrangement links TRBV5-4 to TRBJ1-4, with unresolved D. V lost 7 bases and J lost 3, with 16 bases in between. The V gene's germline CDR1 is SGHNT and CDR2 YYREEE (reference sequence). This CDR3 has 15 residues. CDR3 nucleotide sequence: TGTGCCAGCGGATCTTTGGAGGGCCCTAATGAAAAACTGTTTTTT. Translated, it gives CASGSLEGPNEKLFF.

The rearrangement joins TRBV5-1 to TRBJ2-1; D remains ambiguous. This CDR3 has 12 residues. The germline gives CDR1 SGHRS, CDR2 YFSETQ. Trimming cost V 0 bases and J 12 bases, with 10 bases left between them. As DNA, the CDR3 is TGCGCCAGCAGCTTGGCGGGTTTTGGGCAGTTCTTC. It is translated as CASSLAGFGQFF.

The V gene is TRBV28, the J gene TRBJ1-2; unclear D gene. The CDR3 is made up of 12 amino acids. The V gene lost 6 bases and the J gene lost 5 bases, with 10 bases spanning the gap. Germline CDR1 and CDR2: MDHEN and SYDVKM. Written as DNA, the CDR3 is TGTGCCAGCAGACCCGGAGGGTATGGCTACACCTTC. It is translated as CASRPGGYGYTF.

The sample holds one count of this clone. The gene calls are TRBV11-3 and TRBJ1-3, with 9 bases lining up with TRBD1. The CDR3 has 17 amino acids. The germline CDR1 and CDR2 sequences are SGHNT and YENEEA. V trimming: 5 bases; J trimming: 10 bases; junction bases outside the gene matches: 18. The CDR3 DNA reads TGTGCCAGCAGCCAATTCGAACCGCCGGGACAGGGAGGGACCATATATTTT. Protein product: CASSQFEPPGQGGTIYF.

The CDR3 here is CASRVLADSYEQYF. The CDR3 coding sequence is TGTGCCAGCAGAGTACTAGCGGACTCCTACGAGCAGTACTTC. V and J are TRBV2 and TRBJ2-5; 8 bases map to TRBD2. The J call may be faulty, since TRBJ2-7 better matches the DNA end. The germline V gene encodes CDR1 SNHLY and CDR2 FYNNEI. The CDR3 contains 14 residues.

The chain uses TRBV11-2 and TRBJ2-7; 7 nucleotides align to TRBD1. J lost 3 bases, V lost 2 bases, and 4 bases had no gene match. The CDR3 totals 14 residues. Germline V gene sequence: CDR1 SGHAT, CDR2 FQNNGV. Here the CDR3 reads CASSLLQGNYEQYF. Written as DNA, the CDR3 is TGTGCCAGCAGCTTACTACAGGGGAACTACGAGCAGTACTTC. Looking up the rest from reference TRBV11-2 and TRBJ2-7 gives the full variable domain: EAGVAQSPRYKIIEKRQSVAFWCNPISGHATLYWYQQILGQGPKLLIQFQNNGVVDDSQLPKDRFSAERLKGVDSTLKIQPAKLEDSAVYLCASSLLQGNYEQYFGPGTRLTVT.

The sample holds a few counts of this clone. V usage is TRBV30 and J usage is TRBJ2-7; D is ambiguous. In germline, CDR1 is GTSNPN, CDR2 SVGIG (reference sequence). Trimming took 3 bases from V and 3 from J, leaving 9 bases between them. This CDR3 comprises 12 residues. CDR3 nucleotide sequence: TGTGCCTGGAGCCAGGATCGCTACGAGCAGTACTTC. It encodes CAWSQDRYEQYF.

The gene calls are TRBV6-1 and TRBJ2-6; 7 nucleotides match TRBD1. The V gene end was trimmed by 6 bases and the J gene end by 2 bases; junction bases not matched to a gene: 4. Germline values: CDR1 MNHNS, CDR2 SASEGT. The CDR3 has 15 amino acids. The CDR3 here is CASRMTGTGANVLTF. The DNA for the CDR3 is TGTGCCAGCAGGATGACAGGGACTGGGGCCAACGTCCTGACTTTC.

The CDR3, as DNA: TGCGCCAGCAGCCAAGAACCCGGGGGCTACACCTTC. The encoded protein is CASSQEPGGYTF. The chain couples TRBV4-1 to TRBJ1-2; no clear D gene. Germline CDR1 reads MGHRA; CDR2 reads YSYEKL. The CDR3 has 12 residues. V was pared by 0 bases and J by 8 bases, with 7 bases between.

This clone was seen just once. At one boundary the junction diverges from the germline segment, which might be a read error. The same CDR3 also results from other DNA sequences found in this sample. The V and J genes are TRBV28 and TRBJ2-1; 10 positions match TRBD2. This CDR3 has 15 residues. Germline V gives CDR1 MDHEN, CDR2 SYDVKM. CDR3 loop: CASSSPSGGHNEQFF. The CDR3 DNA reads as TGCGCCAGCAGTTCCCCTAGCGGGGGACACAATGAGCAGTTCTTC. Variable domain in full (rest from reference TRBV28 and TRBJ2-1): DVKVTQSSRYLVKRTGEKVFLECVQDMDHENMFWYRQDPGLGLRLIYFSYDVKMKEKGDIPEGYSVSREKKERFSLILESASTNQTSMYLCASSSPSGGHNEQFFGPGTRLTVL.

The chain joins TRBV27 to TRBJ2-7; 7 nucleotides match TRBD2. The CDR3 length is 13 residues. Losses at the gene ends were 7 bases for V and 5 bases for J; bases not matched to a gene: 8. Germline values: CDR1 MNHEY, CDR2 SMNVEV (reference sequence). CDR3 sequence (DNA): TGTGCCAGCAAACCGGGACTATGGGACGAGCAGTACTTC. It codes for CASKPGLWDEQYF.

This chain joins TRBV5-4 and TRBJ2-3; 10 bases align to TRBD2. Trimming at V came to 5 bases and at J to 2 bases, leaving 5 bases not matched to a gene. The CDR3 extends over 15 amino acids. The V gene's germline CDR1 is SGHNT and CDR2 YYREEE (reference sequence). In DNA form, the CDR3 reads TGTGCCAGCAGTCTAGCGGGAGCCCTCACAGATACGCAGTATTTT. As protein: CASSLAGALTDTQYF.

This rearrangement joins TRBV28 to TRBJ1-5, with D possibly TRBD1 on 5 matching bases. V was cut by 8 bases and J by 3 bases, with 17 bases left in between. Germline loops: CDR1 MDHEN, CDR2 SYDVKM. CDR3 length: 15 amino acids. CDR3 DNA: TGTGCCAGCGGAGATCCACAGGCGAACAATCAGCCCCAGCATTTT. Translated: CASGDPQANNQPQHF.

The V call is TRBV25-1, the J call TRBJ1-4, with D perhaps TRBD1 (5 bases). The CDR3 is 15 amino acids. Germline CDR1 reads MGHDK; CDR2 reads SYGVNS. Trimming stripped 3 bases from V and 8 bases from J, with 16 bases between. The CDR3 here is CASSESGGGVEKLFF. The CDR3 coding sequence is TGTGCCAGCAGTGAGAGTGGGGGAGGTGTAGAAAAACTGTTTTTT.

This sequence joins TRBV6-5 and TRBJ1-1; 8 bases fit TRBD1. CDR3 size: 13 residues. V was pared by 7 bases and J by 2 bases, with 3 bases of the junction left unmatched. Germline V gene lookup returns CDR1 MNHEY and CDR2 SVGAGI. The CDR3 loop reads CASTQGVNTEAFF. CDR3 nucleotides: TGTGCCAGCACACAGGGGGTTAACACTGAAGCTTTCTTT.

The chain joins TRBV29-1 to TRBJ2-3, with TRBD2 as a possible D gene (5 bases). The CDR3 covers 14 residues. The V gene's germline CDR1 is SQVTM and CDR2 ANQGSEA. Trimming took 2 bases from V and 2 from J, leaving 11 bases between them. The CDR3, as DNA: TGCAGCGTTGAAATACAGACTAACACAGATACGCAGTATTTT. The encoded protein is CSVEIQTNTDTQYF.

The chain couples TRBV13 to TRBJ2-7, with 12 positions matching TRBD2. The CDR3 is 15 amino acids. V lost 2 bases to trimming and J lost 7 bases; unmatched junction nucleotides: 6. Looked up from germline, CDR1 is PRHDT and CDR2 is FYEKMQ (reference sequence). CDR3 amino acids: CASSLFTSGGWEQYF. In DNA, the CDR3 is TGTGCCAGCAGCTTATTTACTAGCGGGGGGTGGGAGCAGTACTTC.